The 8 T cell receptor beta chains below all came from one sample that was sequenced in a study of blood T cell repertoires in COVID-19. Profiling relied on immunoSEQ multiplex PCR, and the TCRdb table lists in-frame clones only, not all of them. The top ten clones hold approximately 1.6% of a sample with roughly 250,000 clones, around 87% of them seen once. Sequenced input: PBMCs or T cells enriched from blood (not recorded which). These receptors all come from a woman aged 50 to 65 who had recovered from COVID-19.

J is TRBJ2-5 and V is TRBV5-4; 8 positions match TRBD2. CDR3 size: 15 residues. V trimming: 2 bases; J trimming: 0 bases; junction bases outside the gene matches: 3. Germline CDR1 SGHNT, CDR2 YYREEE (reference sequence). The CDR3 here is CASSLIAGNQETQYF. DNA for the CDR3: TGTGCCAGCAGCTTAATAGCGGGGAACCAAGAGACCCAGTACTTC.

The gene calls are TRBV6-1 and TRBJ2-1; a possible D gene is TRBD2 (5 bases). V was pared by 3 bases and J by 4 bases, with 13 bases between. Germline V gives CDR1 MNHNS, CDR2 SASEGT. The CDR3 runs 15 residues. This CDR3 reads CASSDRGRGYNEQFF. The CDR3 nucleotides read TGTGCCAGCAGTGATCGGGGTAGAGGGTACAATGAGCAGTTCTTC.

This clone appeared a few times. The chain employs TRBV19 and TRBJ1-3, with TRBD1 identical over 10 bases. Trimming cost V 6 bases and J 3 bases; bases outside gene matches: 5. The CDR3 runs to 15 residues. Germline lookup yields CDR1 LNHDA and CDR2 SQIVND (reference sequence). The DNA of the CDR3 is TGTGCCAGTAGAGACAGGGGGCTTTATGGAAACACCATATATTTT. Its translation is CASRDRGLYGNTIYF.

In DNA form, the CDR3 reads TGTGCCAGCAGCCGTAGCGGGAGCAATGAGCAGTTCTTC. Translating it yields CASSRSGSNEQFF. The chain combines TRBV3-1 (or the pseudogene TRBV3-2) with TRBJ2-1; 9 bases are shared with TRBD2. J gave up 6 bases and V 4 bases, and 1 base lay outside the gene matches. This CDR3 comprises 13 residues. The germline CDR1 and CDR2 sequences are LGHDT and YNNKEL (reference sequence).

J is TRBJ2-7 and V is TRBV19; 10 bases match TRBD2. J gave up 2 bases and V 5 bases, and 6 bases lay outside the gene matches. Germline loops: CDR1 LNHDA, CDR2 SQIVND (reference sequence). This CDR3 region has 15 residues. The CDR3 loop reads CASSYGLAATYEQYF. The DNA of the CDR3 is TGTGCCAGTAGTTACGGACTAGCGGCAACCTACGAGCAGTACTTC.

The chain recombines TRBV7-6 with TRBJ2-1, with 10 positions matching TRBD2. J was trimmed by 4 bases and V by 6 bases; bases with no gene match: 6. The CDR3 runs to 15 residues. The germline gives CDR1 SGHVS, CDR2 FNYEAQ. The CDR3 DNA follows: TGTGCCAGCAGATTAACTAGCGGGACGTACAATGAGCAGTTCTTC. Its translation: CASRLTSGTYNEQFF.

This clone was recorded once. This chain uses TRBV2 with TRBJ2-3; possible D gene TRBD2, 6 bases. The CDR3 loop spans 12 amino acids. Germline V gene sequence: CDR1 SNHLY, CDR2 FYNNEI. V was cut by 6 bases and J by 6 bases, with 10 bases left in between. Here the CDR3 reads CASRPEGDTQYF. The DNA for the CDR3 is TGTGCCAGCAGGCCGGAGGGCGATACGCAGTATTTT.

The rearrangement uses TRBV27 and TRBJ1-1; 8 positions agree with TRBD1. CDR1 and CDR2 from the germline V gene are MNHEY and SMNVEV (reference sequence). The length of the CDR3 is 12 residues. The V segment lost 8 bases and the J segment 4 bases; nucleotides outside the gene matches: 3. This CDR3 is CASRQGFTEAFF. CDR3 bases: TGTGCCAGCCGACAGGGGTTCACTGAAGCTTTCTTT.